This T cell receptor beta chain originates from a study of T cell responses to AZD1222 COVID-19 vaccine. General observations from the study: Per reports, nearly half of all spike-specific TCRs target regions that are unmutated in variants. At baseline, seropositivity was found in only a handful of AZD1222 recipients. Dominant CD4 TCR responses targeted spike regions 160-218 and 743-854. Spike-specific TCR breadth and depth both grew after two AZD1222 doses.

TCRdb's table, derived via immunoSEQ multiplex PCR, lists solely in-frame clones and lacks some. The data contain 120,000 to 150,000 clones, about 88% of them seen just once; the ten biggest clones take up approximately 3%. Comments on this clone: What it binds is unknown.

Germline assignment: CDR1 PRHDT and CDR2 FYEKMQ (reference sequence). The CDR3 is made up of 15 amino acids. Trimming removed 3 bases from V and 3 bases from J; junction bases left unmatched: 7. Specimen: peripheral blood, collected 28 days after the second AZD1222 dose. The rearrangement joins TRBV13 to TRBJ1-1, with 7 bases fitting TRBD1. The clonotype comes from an adult who received the AZD1222 COVID-19 vaccine. The CDR3 reads CASSLTGYGDTEAFF. CDR3 nucleotide sequence: TGTGCCAGCAGCTTGACAGGGTATGGCGACACTGAAGCTTTCTTT.